In this sample, the clone carrying this T cell receptor (beta chain) turned up a few times. Its matching antigen is unknown. These data belong to a study of T cell repertoires in cytomegalovirus infection. TCRdb re-analysed the reads in MiXCR, keeping a single row per CDR3 protein. This table holds about 920,000 distinct CDR3 sequences, approximately 33% found once. CDR1 SEHNR and CDR2 FQNEAQ come from the germline V gene (reference sequence). V was pared by 1 base and J by 3 bases, with 12 bases between. The CDR3 is 15 amino acids. The TCR comes from a human donor in good health (CMV status not recorded). Some clones in this sample may be carry-over from other donors' samples. The chain joins TRBV7-9 to TRBJ1-2; possible D gene TRBD1, 5 bases. The material was cultured CD8+ T cells from PBMCs, obtained from culture after CMV antigen stimulation. In DNA form, the CDR3 reads TGTGCCAGCAGCTTAGGGATGGACAAAGACTATGGCTACACCTTC. Protein: CASSLGMDKDYGYTF.